A selection of T cell receptor beta chains follows, all from one sample in a study of shared clonotypes between healthy human individuals. TCRdb's table, derived via immunoSEQ multiplex PCR, lists solely in-frame clones and lacks some. The sample includes approximately 2,000,000 clones, 93% of them seen just once. Sample: naive CD8+ T cells from PBMCs. The receptors were gathered from a man aged 18 to 35 in good health. Some clones in this sample may be carry-over from other donors' samples. The CDR3 runs from the conserved cysteine through the conserved F or W. D genes are given only for firm matches. Clone size is shown for a subset of rows, as once, few, many or a class of expanded clone.

d_call j_call v_call clone_size cdr3_nt cdr3_aa
- TRBJ1-1 TRBV5-6 - TGTGCCAGCAGCTTAAACAGGGTTGAAGCTTTCTTT CASSLNRVEAFF
- TRBJ1-5 TRBV27 few TGTGCCAGCAGTTTATGGGGGAGCAATCAGCCCCAGCATTTT CASSLWGSNQPQHF
- TRBJ2-7 TRBV4-1 - TGCGCCAGCAGCCTACTACTGGGGGAGGGGGACTACGAGCAGTACTTC CASSLLLGEGDYEQYF
- TRBJ1-1 TRBV18 few TGTGCCAGCTCACCTCCACAGGGCTGGAACACTGAAGCTTTCTTT CASSPPQGWNTEAFF
TRBD2 TRBJ2-7 TRBV28 - TGTGCCAGCAGTTTATCTAGCGGAGCCTCCTACGAGCAGTACTTC CASSLSSGASYEQYF
TRBD2 TRBJ2-1 TRBV27 - TGTGCCAGCAGTTTTCAGCGGGGGAGCTCCTACAATGAGCAGTTCTTC CASSFQRGSSYNEQFF
TRBD2 TRBJ2-7 TRBV28 - TGTGCCAGCAGTCCCGAGACTAGCGGGAGAAAGCAGTACTTC CASSPETSGRKQYF
- TRBJ1-2 TRBV21-1 - TGTGCCAGCAGCCTTAAGGGCAGGGACAAAGGCTACACCTTC CASSLKGRDKGYTF
- TRBJ1-2 TRBV19 - TGTGCCAGTAGTATCAGCCGTACCGGGACATATGGCTACACCTTC CASSISRTGTYGYTF
- TRBJ1-5 TRBV29-1 - TGCAGCGTTGCTTCCGCCGGTAACCATCAGCCCCAGCATTTT CSVASAGNHQPQHF
- TRBJ2-3 TRBV6-1 - TGTGCCAGCAGTGCGCCGGCCCTCCGTCCGTGTACGCAGTATTTT CASSAPALRPCTQYF
- TRBJ2-1 TRBV28 - TGTGCCAGCAGTTTATTCCGAGGAGCCGAGGATGAGCAGTTCTTC CASSLFRGAEDEQFF
TRBD1 TRBJ1-2 TRBV7-9 once TGTGCCAGCAGTCTTAAACAGGGGAGAGGCTACACCTTC CASSLKQGRGYTF
TRBD1 TRBJ2-1 TRBV9 - TGTGCCAGCAGCGGAGGGACCGGGACAGGGTTATACAATGAGCAGTTCTTC CASSGGTGTGLYNEQFF
- TRBJ2-1 TRBV4-3 - TGCGCCAGCAGCCACCGAAGAAACTCATACAATGAGCAGTTCTTC CASSHRRNSYNEQFF
- TRBJ2-7 TRBV10-3 - TGTGCCATCAGTGAGGGGCTCTCCTACGAGCAGTACTTC CAISEGLSYEQYF
TRBD2 TRBJ2-7 TRBV10-3 - TGTGCCATCAGTAAACAACTAGCGGGAGGAATATACGAGCAGTACTTC CAISKQLAGGIYEQYF
- TRBJ2-7 TRBV29-1 - TGCAGCGTTGGGGGGGAGGTAGTCCACGAGCAGTACTTC CSVGGEVVHEQYF
TRBD1 TRBJ1-1 TRBV28 - TGTGCCAGCACCACCTCCGGCAGGGGGCGTTTGGACACTGAAGCTTTCTTT CASTTSGRGRLDTEAFF
- TRBJ2-7 TRBV6-5 once TGTGCCAGCAGACCGGGCCAGGCTAGCTCCTACGAGCAGTACTTC CASRPGQASSYEQYF
- TRBJ2-7 TRBV27 - TGTGCCAGCAGTCTTACAGGGCAGGGGCCCTCCTACGAGCAGTACTTC CASSLTGQGPSYEQYF
- TRBJ2-5 TRBV28 - TGTGCCAGCAGTTTCCCTGCGTATGTCGTGGGGGATGAGACCCAGTACTTC CASSFPAYVVGDETQYF